This T cell receptor beta chain appears in the sequencing data of a study of T cells expressing NK-cell markers. Details on this clonotype: Its antigen remains unidentified.

Whole-study results and caveats: NKG2C+ dominant clonotype frequencies in 6 or 7 donors were about 1.0-8% of CD8+ T cells.

TCRdb reprocessed the 5' RACE reads and stores each CDR3 protein as one record, lacking DNA. The sample's table shows around 380,000 distinct CDR3 sequences. The CDR3 contains 17 residues. Germline V gives CDR1 LNHDA, CDR2 SQIVND (reference sequence). V usage is TRBV19 and J usage is TRBJ1-4. Sequences were obtained from blood T cells: a sorted CD56 or NKG2C T cell subset, CD4+ or CD8+ T cells, or bulk PBMC T cells (not recorded which). The sequence derives from a woman between 45 and 60 years old in good health. CDR3 in amino acids: CASLGSGVALQEEKLFF.